The clone carrying this TCR beta chain came up a few times. Its cognate antigen is unknown. This record comes from a study of T cells after yellow fever vaccination. The CDR3 has 13 residues. After removal of 4 bases from V and 8 bases from J, the junction contained 4 bases not matched to a gene. The germline CDR1 and CDR2 sequences are SGHRS and YFSETQ. Each CDR3 protein is one row after TCRdb ran MiXCR on the 5' RACE reads. Found here are a few hundred thousand distinct CDR3 sequences, approximately 6.8% of them singletons; the top ten hold roughly 1%. Study conclusions and caveats: Overlap between CD4 and CD8 compartments was detected for a small share of clonotypes. Reappearance after the booster was observed for most primary-vaccination clones (roughly 97% CD4, roughly 90% CD8).

This chain joins TRBV5-1 and TRBJ1-4; TRBD1 matches 8 bases. This receptor was taken from a man in his thirties or forties who received the YFV17D yellow fever vaccine. This specimen was CD4+ T cells sorted from PBMCs, taken on the day of the yellow fever booster vaccination. The CDR3 protein is CASSTGQGEKLFF. The CDR3 DNA sequence: TGCGCCAGCAGCACTGGACAGGGAGAAAAACTGTTTTTT.